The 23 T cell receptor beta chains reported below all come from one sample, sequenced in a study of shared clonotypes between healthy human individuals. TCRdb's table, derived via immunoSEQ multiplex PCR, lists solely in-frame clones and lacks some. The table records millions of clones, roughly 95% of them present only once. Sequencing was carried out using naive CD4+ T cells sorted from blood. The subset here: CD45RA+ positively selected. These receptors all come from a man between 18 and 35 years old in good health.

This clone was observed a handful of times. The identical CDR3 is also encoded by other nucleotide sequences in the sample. The CDR3 here is CASSVYGYTF. In DNA, the CDR3 is TGTGCCAGCAGCGTGTATGGCTACACCTTC. The chain is built from TRBV2 and TRBJ1-2; D is unresolved. Trimming took off 6 bases at V and 5 bases at J, with 4 bases between the two ends. CDR3 size: 10 residues. Germline CDR1 and CDR2: SNHLY and FYNNEI. Using reference TRBV2 and TRBJ1-2 for the parts outside the CDR3, the full variable domain is EPEVTQTPSHQVTQMGQEVILRCVPISNHLYFYWYRQILGQKVEFLVSFYNNEISEKSEIFDDQFSVERPDGSNFTLKIRSTKLEDSAMYFCASSVYGYTFGSGTRLTVV.

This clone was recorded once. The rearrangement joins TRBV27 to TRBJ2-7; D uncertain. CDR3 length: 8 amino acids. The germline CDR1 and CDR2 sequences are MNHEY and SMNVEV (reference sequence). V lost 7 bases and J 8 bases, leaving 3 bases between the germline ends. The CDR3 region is CASTKQYF. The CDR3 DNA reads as TGTGCCAGCACGAAGCAGTACTTC.

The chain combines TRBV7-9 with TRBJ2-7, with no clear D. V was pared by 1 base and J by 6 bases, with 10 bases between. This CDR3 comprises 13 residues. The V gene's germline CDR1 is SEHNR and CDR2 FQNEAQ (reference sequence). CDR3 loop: CASSLDAVTEQYF. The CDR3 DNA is TGTGCCAGCAGCTTAGACGCGGTAACCGAGCAGTACTTC.

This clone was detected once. The DNA for the CDR3 is TGCGCCAGCAGCCGCGGGGGGGCACAAGAGACCCAGTACTTC. It translates to CASSRGGAQETQYF. The chain joins TRBV4-1 to TRBJ2-5; 9 bases are a match to TRBD2. With 4 bases clipped from V and 2 bases from J, the junction kept 2 bases outside the gene matches. From germline, CDR1 is MGHRA and CDR2 YSYEKL. The CDR3 has 14 residues.

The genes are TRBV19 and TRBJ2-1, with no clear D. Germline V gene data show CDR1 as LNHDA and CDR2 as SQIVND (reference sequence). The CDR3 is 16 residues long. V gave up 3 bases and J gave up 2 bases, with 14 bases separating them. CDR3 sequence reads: CASSISTSPPYNEQFF. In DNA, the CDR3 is TGTGCCAGTAGTATCTCAACCTCCCCACCCTACAATGAGCAGTTCTTC. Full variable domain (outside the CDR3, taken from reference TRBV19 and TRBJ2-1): DGGITQSPKYLFRKEGQNVTLSCEQNLNHDAMYWYRQDPGQGLRLIYYSQIVNDFQKGDIAEGYSVSREKKESFPLTVTSAQKNPTAFYLCASSISTSPPYNEQFFGPGTRLTVL.

As DNA, the CDR3 is TGTGCCAGCTCATCAGGGGGGACGGCTCCCACCGGGGAGCTGTTTTTT. Protein: CASSSGGTAPTGELFF. V is TRBV18 and J is TRBJ2-2, with D maybe TRBD1 (7 bases). Germline loops: CDR1 KGHSH, CDR2 LQKENI. V shed 5 bases and J shed 4 bases, with 17 bases lying between them. The CDR3 extends over 16 amino acids.

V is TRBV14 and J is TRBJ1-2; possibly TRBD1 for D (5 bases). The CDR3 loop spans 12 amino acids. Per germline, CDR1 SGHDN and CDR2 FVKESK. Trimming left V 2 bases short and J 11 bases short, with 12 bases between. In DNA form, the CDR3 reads TGTGCCAGCAGCCAAATAACAGGAGGGTACACCTTC. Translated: CASSQITGGYTF.

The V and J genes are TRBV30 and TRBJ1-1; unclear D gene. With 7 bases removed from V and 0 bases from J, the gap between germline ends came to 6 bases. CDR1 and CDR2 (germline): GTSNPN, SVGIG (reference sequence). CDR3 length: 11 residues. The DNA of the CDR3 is TGTGCCTTGGGGTTGAACACTGAAGCTTTCTTT. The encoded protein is CALGLNTEAFF. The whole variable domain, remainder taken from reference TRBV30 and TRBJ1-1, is SQTIHQWPATLVQPVGSPLSLECTVEGTSNPNLYWYRQAAGRGLQLLFYSVGIGQISSEVPQNLSASRPQDRQFILSSKKLLLSDSGFYLCALGLNTEAFFGQGTRLTVV.

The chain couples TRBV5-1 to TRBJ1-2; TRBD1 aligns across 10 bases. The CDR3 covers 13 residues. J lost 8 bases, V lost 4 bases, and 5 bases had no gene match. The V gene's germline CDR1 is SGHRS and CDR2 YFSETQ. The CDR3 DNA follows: TGCGCCAGCAGCGAGGGACAGGGGTTAGGCTACACCTTC. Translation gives CASSEGQGLGYTF.

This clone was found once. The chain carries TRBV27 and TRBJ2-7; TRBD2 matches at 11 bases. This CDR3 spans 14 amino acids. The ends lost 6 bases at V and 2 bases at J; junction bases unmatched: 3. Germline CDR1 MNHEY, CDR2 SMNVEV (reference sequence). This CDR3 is CASRLTSGTYEQYF. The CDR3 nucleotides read TGTGCCAGCAGGCTGACTAGCGGGACCTACGAGCAGTACTTC.

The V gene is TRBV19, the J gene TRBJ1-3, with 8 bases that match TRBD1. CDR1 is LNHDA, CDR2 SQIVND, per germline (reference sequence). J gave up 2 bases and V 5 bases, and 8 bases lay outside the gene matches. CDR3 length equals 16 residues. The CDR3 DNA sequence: TGTGCCAGTAGTCCCGGACAGGGCAGTCCTGGAAACACCATATATTTT. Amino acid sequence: CASSPGQGSPGNTIYF.

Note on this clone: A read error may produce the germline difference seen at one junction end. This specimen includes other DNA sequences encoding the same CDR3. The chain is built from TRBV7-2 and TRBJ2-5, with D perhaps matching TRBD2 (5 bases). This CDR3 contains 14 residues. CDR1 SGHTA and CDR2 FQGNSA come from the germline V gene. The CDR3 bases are TGTGCCAGCAGTTTAGGCAGCGGCCAAGAGACCCAGTACTTC. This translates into CASSLGSGQETQYF.

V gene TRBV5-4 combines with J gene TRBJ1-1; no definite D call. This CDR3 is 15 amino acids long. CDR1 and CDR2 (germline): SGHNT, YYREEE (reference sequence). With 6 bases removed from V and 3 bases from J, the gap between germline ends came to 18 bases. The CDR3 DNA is TGTGCCAGCACCCGGAGTGGACCGCCCGACACTGAAGCTTTCTTT. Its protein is CASTRSGPPDTEAFF.

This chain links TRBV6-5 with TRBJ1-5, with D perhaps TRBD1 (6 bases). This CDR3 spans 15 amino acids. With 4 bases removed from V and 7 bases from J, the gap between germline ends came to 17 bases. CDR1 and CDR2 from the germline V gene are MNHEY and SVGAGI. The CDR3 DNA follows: TGTGCCAGCAGTTTGAACAGGGATCGTGGGCAGCCCCAGCATTTT. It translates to CASSLNRDRGQPQHF.

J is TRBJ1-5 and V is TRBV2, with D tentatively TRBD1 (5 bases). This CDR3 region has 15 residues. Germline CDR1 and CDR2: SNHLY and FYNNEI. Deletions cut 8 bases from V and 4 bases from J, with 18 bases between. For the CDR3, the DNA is TGTGCCAGCTCCCTCGGATGGGGGGGGAATCAGCCCCAGCATTTT. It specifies CASSLGWGGNQPQHF.

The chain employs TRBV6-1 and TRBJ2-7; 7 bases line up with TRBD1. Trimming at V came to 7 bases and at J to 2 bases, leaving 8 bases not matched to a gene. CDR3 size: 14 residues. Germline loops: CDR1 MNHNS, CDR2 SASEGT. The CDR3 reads CASMSRGRTYEQYF. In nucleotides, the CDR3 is TGTGCCAGCATGAGCAGGGGGAGAACCTACGAGCAGTACTTC.

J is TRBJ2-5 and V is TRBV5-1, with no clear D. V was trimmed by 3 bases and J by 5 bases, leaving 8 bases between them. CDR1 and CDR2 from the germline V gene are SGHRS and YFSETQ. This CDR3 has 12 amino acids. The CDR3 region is CASSSEGETQYF. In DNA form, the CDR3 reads TGCGCCAGCAGCTCCGAAGGGGAGACCCAGTACTTC.

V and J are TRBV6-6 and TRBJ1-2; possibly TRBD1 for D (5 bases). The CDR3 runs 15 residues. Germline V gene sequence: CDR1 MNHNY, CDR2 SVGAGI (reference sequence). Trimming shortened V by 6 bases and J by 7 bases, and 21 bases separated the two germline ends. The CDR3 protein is CASRHVWGSGPGYTF. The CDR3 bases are TGTGCCAGCAGGCATGTATGGGGGTCGGGGCCTGGCTACACCTTC.

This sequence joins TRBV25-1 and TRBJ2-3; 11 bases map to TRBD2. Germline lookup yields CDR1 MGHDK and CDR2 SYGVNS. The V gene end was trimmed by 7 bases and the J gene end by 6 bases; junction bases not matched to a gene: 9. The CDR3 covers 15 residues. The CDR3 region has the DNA TGTGCCAGCACGGTAGCGGGAGGGGACAGGGATACGCAGTATTTT. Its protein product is CASTVAGGDRDTQYF.

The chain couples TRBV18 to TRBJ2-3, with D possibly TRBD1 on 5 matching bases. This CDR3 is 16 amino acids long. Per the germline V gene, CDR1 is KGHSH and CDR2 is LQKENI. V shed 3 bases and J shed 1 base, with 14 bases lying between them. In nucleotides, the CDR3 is TGTGCCAGCTCACCCAGGCTAGGGGATGGCACAGATACGCAGTATTTT. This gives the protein CASSPRLGDGTDTQYF.

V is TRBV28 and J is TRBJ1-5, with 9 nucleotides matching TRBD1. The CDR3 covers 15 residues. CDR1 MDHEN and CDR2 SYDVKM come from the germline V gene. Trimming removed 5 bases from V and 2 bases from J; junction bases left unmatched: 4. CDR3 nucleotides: TGTGCCAGCAGTCGGACAGGGGAAGGCAATCAGCCCCAGCATTTT. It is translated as CASSRTGEGNQPQHF.

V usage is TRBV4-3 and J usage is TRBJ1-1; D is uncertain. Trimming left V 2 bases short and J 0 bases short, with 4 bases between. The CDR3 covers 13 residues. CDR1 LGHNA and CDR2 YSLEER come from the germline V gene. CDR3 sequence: CASSQSVNTEAFF. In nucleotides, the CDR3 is TGCGCCAGCAGCCAATCTGTGAACACTGAAGCTTTCTTT.

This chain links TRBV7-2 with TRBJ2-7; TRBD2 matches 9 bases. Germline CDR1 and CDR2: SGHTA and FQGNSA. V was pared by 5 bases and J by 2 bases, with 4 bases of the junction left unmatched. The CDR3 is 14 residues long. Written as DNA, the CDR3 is TGTGCCAGCAGCCAAACTAGCGGGCCCTACGAGCAGTACTTC. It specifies CASSQTSGPYEQYF.